The T cell receptor beta chain described here comes from a study of blood T cell repertoires in COVID-19 (TCRdb year 2020). For the wider study: The collaborator samples originated in the United States, Italy and Spain and spanned the acute and convalescent phases of COVID-19. The material from the prospective study consisted of cDNA or gDNA derived from T cells, B-cell-depleted T cells, or PBMCs. The dataset comprised deeply sampled blood TCRbeta repertoires from subjects exposed to, actively infected with, or recovered from COVID-19. A freely available public database, intended as a resource for researchers studying the immune response to SARS-CoV-2, is where the repertoires were released. The samples were drawn from the first 160 participants of the ongoing ImmuneRACE study and from 950 to 1,500 subjects provided by 6 global collaborators. Nearly every sample came with metadata listing a de-identified subject ID, COVID-19 status, age in years and sex. Where available, HLA class I and class II types were obtained from metadata supplied by the sample provider rather than from assay-based typing.

Broad study findings and their caveats: The amount of clinical and demographic metadata varied by source and participant and was provided uncurated.

Per the germline V gene (reference sequence), SGHNT is the CDR1 and YYREEE is the CDR2. A distance of 9 bases separates the germline ends of V and J, which lose 1 base and 2 bases respectively. There are 14 amino acids in the CDR3, from cysteine to phenylalanine inclusive. Solely the CDR3 DNA is kept, with 42 bases framed from the first base. TCRbeta CDR3 regions were amplified from genomic DNA by means of the immunoSEQ Assay, a bias-controlled multiplex PCR. Under the source paper's analysis protocol: The number of nucleated cells in each sample was estimated by amplification of reference gene primers within the assay. Sequence reads were collapsed and filtered to measure the absolute abundance of every unique TCRbeta CDR3 rearrangement. For each sample, productive Simpson clonality was calculated as the square root of Simpson's diversity index across productive rearrangements. The clones in this table, taken by TCRdb from immuneACCESS, are in-frame only. Not every clone is retained; where verified, under half of the shortfall comes from an unresolved V gene, and the cause of the rest is unknown. V and J calls and clone size are given by that table; D and trimming were obtained from the DNA. A total of roughly 170,000 clones appear in this sample, roughly 85% of them only once. Approximately 26% of the sample is held by the ten biggest clonotypes.

The collaborating institutions used their own protocols to collect whole blood in K2EDTA tubes. For TCRbeta analysis, collaborator samples were shipped as frozen whole blood, as isolated PBMCs, or as DNA extracted from either sample type. Turning to this clone: It has no known antigen specificity. There are no base qualities to consult, and no much larger clone falls within one base.

The sample consisted of peripheral blood. The TCR originated in a woman aged 70-85 years with acute or convalescent COVID-19. Recombination linked TRBV5-4 to TRBJ2-5; the D region possibly corresponds to TRBD1 (5 bases align). The CDR3 here reads CASSLQGVQETQYF. The DNA sequence is TGTGCCAGCAGCTTGCAGGGCGTTCAAGAGACCCAGTACTTC.